This T cell receptor (beta chain) came from a study of T cells in Graves' hyperthyroidism and ophthalmopathy (dated by TCRdb to the late 2010s). Concerning the study at large: Peripheral blood was sampled at the time of initial diagnosis, prior to any treatment. To identify distinguishing TCR V-J signatures, a discovery cohort of roughly 100 patients was used, comprising roughly 45 with Graves' ophthalmopathy and some 60 with stable Graves' hyperthyroidism. Prospective prediction of ophthalmopathy was tested in an independent validation cohort consisting of some 20 hyperthyroidism patients and more than 15 patients who later progressed to ophthalmopathy. The 100 discovery patients were randomly split 7:3 into training and test sets. The study also compared thyroid tissue and blood T-cell repertoires from five or six Graves' hyperthyroidism patients. After sampling, hyperthyroidism patients received methimazole starting at 30 mg daily, and ophthalmopathy patients received high-dose intravenous methylprednisolone. TCR Vbeta CDR3 sequencing of roughly 140 peripheral blood samples (43 ophthalmopathy, 70 to 85 hyperthyroidism and roughly 17 progressor patients) is reported in the paper.

The TCR beta CDR3 regions were amplified from RNA transcripts. The TCR CDR3 was subjected to a first round of RT-PCR using the HTBI primer set and the Qiagen OneStep RT-PCR kit. The libraries were constructed in a second round of multiplex PCR and then size-selected and purified. Libraries were sequenced paired-end with 100 bp reads on an Illumina HiSeq2000. The published analysis was carried out like this. Raw data were processed with SOAPnuke, discarding reads with adapters, uncalled bases, mean Phred below 15, or no exact constant-primer or identifier match. COPE v1.2.5 was used to merge the high-quality paired reads, and each unique nucleotide sequence was defined as a clonotype. MiTCR v1.1 was used to align clonotypes to the IMGT TRBV, TRBD and TRBJ reference segments. The analysis was restricted to V-J combinations with a frequency above 0.0001, which together covered 98% to 99.2% of the repertoires. A TCS score was defined as the ratio of F50 (clonal expansion) to E x V (chaos), with BLOSUM62-based TCRdist applied between CDR3 peptides within each V-J. Welch's t-statistics and random forest reduced 450 to 600 V-J features to 10 to 15, which were used in a naive Bayes classifier (R e1071). The similarity between thyroid and blood repertoires was quantified using the Morisita-Horn index. The public reads were quality trimmed at Q25 with fastp and then assembled into clones with MiXCR by TCRdb, keeping productive beta chains. When rows share a CDR3 protein, they turn into one entry using the most common DNA and genes. TCRdb, not the authors, supplied the V and J calls. The sample data list around 610,000 distinct CDR3 sequences, and 14% to 15% of these were observed just once. The top ten clonotypes cover around 4.5% of the sample.

The investigation overall reported the following: In cross-validation, a model built on a 13 V-J signature told ophthalmopathy apart from stable hyperthyroidism with approximately 90% sensitivity and around 81% specificity, and in testing the same model reached 80%/75%. Sample size was not statistically predetermined, and blinding of investigators to group allocation was not performed. Most expanded thyroid clonotypes (frequency above 0.001) were also detected in blood, a finding suggesting that blood repertoires may reflect thyroid immune responses. In validation, progression to ophthalmopathy was predicted by the model with almost 71% sensitivity and just over 72% specificity, a median of roughly six months before onset.

Moderately to severely active disease, a Clinical Activity Score of at least 3, a NOSPECS grade of at least 4, and a duration under 3 months were present in ophthalmopathy patients. Any patient with an uncontrolled infection, another autoimmune disease, pregnancy or lactation was excluded. Clinical symptoms, serum thyroxine and TRAb, thyroid ultrasound, and orbital computed tomography formed the basis for the diagnoses. PBMCs were isolated from 8 to 10 ml of fresh peripheral blood by Ficoll-Paque density gradient centrifugation. Total RNA was extracted with Trizol reagent, and quality was checked on an Agilent 2100 Bioanalyzer. Only a few counts were recorded for this clonotype. Which antigen it targets is not known. Base qualities are not recorded, but no much larger clone differs from it by a single base. The source is a woman in her forties with Graves' ophthalmopathy. Material: blood.

The DNA sequence is TGTGCCAGCAGTAAGCTCCTGTCCAACACTGAAGCTTTCTTT. Its protein is CASSKLLSNTEAFF. This chain joins TRBV27 to TRBJ1-1; the D gene identity is not certain. As encoded in the germline V gene (reference sequence), CDR1 is MNHEY while CDR2 is SMNVEV. The CDR3 covers 14 residues, taking in both the cysteine and the phenylalanine. The CDR3 DNA has 42 bases and is translated from base 1. V drops 5 bases and J drops 2 bases, leaving 12 bases in between.